Below, 29 T cell receptor beta chains from the same sample are listed, as sequenced in a study of regulatory T cells in long-lasting Graves disease. Through Arm-PCR of CDR3 regions and iRepertoire HTBI primers, TCR beta libraries were built. TCRdb reprocessed the multiplex PCR reads with MiXCR, giving one entry per CDR3 protein. The sample has over 650,000 distinct CDR3 sequences; about 30% are singletons. The time point denotes: persistent/refractory GD, antithyroid drugs over 5 years with positive TRAb. The TCR library was made from RNA that had been extracted from PBMCs in TRIzol. The source was peripheral blood mononuclear cells (PBMCs), collected when the disease was refractory, from a patient treated with antithyroid drugs. Receptors were obtained from a female donor with Graves disease.

This chain uses TRBV2 with TRBJ2-5, with D perhaps TRBD1 (6 bases). Germline V gene sequence: CDR1 SNHLY, CDR2 FYNNEI. The ends were cut back, 7 bases at V and 5 bases at J, with 11 bases in the middle. This CDR3 is 12 amino acids long. The CDR3 spells CASIQGGETQYF. The DNA of the CDR3 is TGTGCCAGCATACAGGGCGGGGAGACCCAGTACTTC.

The chain combines TRBV27 with TRBJ1-5; 11 bases match TRBD1. V dropped 5 bases and J dropped 3; count of bases not matched to a gene: 9. This CDR3 contains 17 residues. Germline assignment: CDR1 MNHEY and CDR2 SMNVEV (reference sequence). CDR3 amino acids: CASSPSGTGGFNQPQHF. Written as DNA, the CDR3 is TGTGCCAGCAGTCCTTCCGGGACAGGGGGGTTCAATCAGCCCCAGCATTTT.

This rearrangement joins TRBV7-9 to TRBJ1-4, with D tentatively TRBD1 (5 bases). The CDR3 loop spans 14 amino acids. CDR1 is SEHNR and CDR2 is FQNEAQ in the germline V gene (reference sequence). The CDR3 coding sequence is TGTGCGATTGGGGGATATACAACTAATGAAAAACTGTTTTTT. Amino acid sequence: CAIGGYTTNEKLFF.

The sample holds one count of this clonotype. This chain uses TRBV19 with TRBJ2-7, with D uncertain. The CDR3 consists of 14 residues. Germline loops: CDR1 LNHDA, CDR2 SQIVND (reference sequence). The V and J ends lost 1 base and 3 bases respectively, with 10 bases between them. The CDR3 reads CASSIGRSNYEQYF. DNA for the CDR3: TGTGCCAGTAGTATAGGGCGCAGCAACTACGAGCAGTACTTC.

This clonotype was seen at least ten times. This chain connects TRBV6-5 to TRBJ1-2, with a possible D match to TRBD1 (6 bases). From germline, CDR1 is MNHEY and CDR2 SVGAGI. The CDR3 is 15 residues long. Trimming took off 4 bases at V and 0 bases at J, with 12 bases between the two ends. This chain's CDR3 is CASSFSTGANYGYTF. In nucleotides, the CDR3 is TGTGCCAGCAGTTTTTCGACAGGTGCTAACTATGGCTACACCTTC.

This clonotype turned up a few times. The rearrangement links TRBV19 to TRBJ1-2; 7 bases fit TRBD1. The V gene end was trimmed by 7 bases and the J gene end by 0 bases; junction bases not matched to a gene: 2. CDR1 LNHDA and CDR2 SQIVND come from the germline V gene (reference sequence). The CDR3 runs 13 residues. CDR3 sequence: CASNRGTNYGYTF. In nucleotides, the CDR3 is TGTGCCAGTAACAGGGGAACTAACTATGGCTACACCTTC.

This clonotype was observed a few times. The chain employs TRBV6-2 or TRBV6-3 and TRBJ1-1; D may be TRBD1 (5 bases). Trimming stripped 5 bases from V and 5 bases from J, with 15 bases between. Germline V CDR1 and CDR2: MNHEY, SVGEGT. The CDR3 is 14 residues long. CDR3 sequence reads: CASSGTGGFTEAFF. The CDR3 bases are TGTGCCAGCAGTGGTACCGGGGGGTTTACTGAAGCTTTCTTT.

This clonotype was seen only a few times. The chain employs TRBV29-1 and TRBJ2-2, with 8 nucleotides matching TRBD1. The CDR3 has 14 residues. Germline V gene data show CDR1 as SQVTM and CDR2 as ANQGSEA. The V segment lost 5 bases and the J segment 5 bases; nucleotides outside the gene matches: 7. The CDR3 spells CSVQGQGETGELFF. CDR3 nucleotides: TGCAGCGTTCAAGGACAGGGCGAGACCGGGGAGCTGTTTTTT.

This chain links TRBV12-3 or TRBV12-4 with TRBJ2-5; D is perhaps TRBD1 or TRBD2 (5 bases each). This CDR3 comprises 14 residues. V dropped 6 bases and J dropped 1 base, with 12 bases sitting between them. In DNA, the CDR3 is TGTGCCAGCAGCCCCGCCGGGGCCCAAGAGACCCAGTACTTC. Its translation: CASSPAGAQETQYF.

The genes are TRBV6-1 and TRBJ1-1, with D tentatively TRBD1 (5 bases). The CDR3 consists of 16 residues. V was pared by 6 bases and J by 2 bases, with 19 bases between. CDR1 is MNHNS and CDR2 is SASEGT in the germline V gene. The DNA for the CDR3 is TGTGCCAGCAGCCACGGGGGTGGGTGGGTCAACACTGAAGCTTTCTTT. Amino acids: CASSHGGGWVNTEAFF.

In nucleotides, the CDR3 is TGTGCCAGCAGTTACCAGGACGGCGCCAAACTGTTTTTT. Amino acids: CASSYQDGAKLFF. The chain uses TRBV6-7 and TRBJ1-4, with unresolved D. TRBV6-7 is designated an ORF whose function remains uncertain. The CDR3 runs 13 residues. V dropped 2 bases and J dropped 11 bases, with 12 bases sitting between them.

The V gene is TRBV12-5, the J gene TRBJ2-2; 7 bases line up with TRBD2. Looked up from germline, CDR1 is LGHNT and CDR2 is FRNRAP. After removal of 6 bases from V and 7 bases from J, the junction contained 17 bases not matched to a gene. The CDR3 is 17 residues long. The CDR3 DNA reads TGTGCTAGTGGCCAGAAGTTGGGGAGGGTGATTATCGGGGAGCTGTTTTTT. It yields the protein CASGQKLGRVIIGELFF.

The table lists this clonotype with many counts. The chain carries TRBV13 and TRBJ1-4, with D unclear. Deletions cut 0 bases from V and 8 bases from J, with 16 bases between. CDR3 length: 16 residues. CDR1 and CDR2 (germline): PRHDT, FYEKMQ (reference sequence). CDR3 DNA sequence: TGTGCCAGCAGCTTAGGGTTTACCCGTGAAGCGGAAAAACTGTTTTTT. It encodes CASSLGFTREAEKLFF.

This clonotype was seen ten or more times. The CDR3 here is CASSETSGQETQYF. The CDR3 DNA follows: TGTGCCAGCAGTGAAACTTCTGGGCAAGAGACCCAGTACTTC. The chain joins TRBV2 to TRBJ2-5; D remains ambiguous. The V gene lost 2 bases and the J gene lost 2 bases, with 9 bases spanning the gap. The CDR3 has 14 amino acids. Germline V gene sequence: CDR1 SNHLY, CDR2 FYNNEI. The full variable domain, completed using reference TRBV2 and TRBJ2-5, is EPEVTQTPSHQVTQMGQEVILRCVPISNHLYFYWYRQILGQKVEFLVSFYNNEISEKSEIFDDQFSVERPDGSNFTLKIRSTKLEDSAMYFCASSETSGQETQYFGPGTRLLVL.

The chain employs TRBV6-1 and TRBJ1-5; D is possibly TRBD1 (6 bases). The CDR3 is made up of 13 amino acids. With 6 bases removed from V and 7 bases from J, the gap between germline ends came to 13 bases. The germline V gene encodes CDR1 MNHNS and CDR2 SASEGT. The CDR3 region has the DNA TGTGCCAGCAGAAACGGGGGGGCGCAGCCCCAGCATTTT. Its translation is CASRNGGAQPQHF.

This clonotype was counted at least ten times. This sequence joins TRBV25-1 and TRBJ1-1; 7 nucleotides line up with TRBD1. Germline assignment: CDR1 MGHDK and CDR2 SYGVNS. The trim removed 4 bases at V and 8 bases at J, leaving 7 bases unmatched. The CDR3 loop spans 13 amino acids. The CDR3 nucleotides are TGTGCCAGCAGTGCAACCCGGACAGGCGAAGCTTTCTTT. As protein: CASSATRTGEAFF.

The chain uses TRBV2 and TRBJ1-4, with D unresolved. CDR1 and CDR2 (germline): SNHLY, FYNNEI. The CDR3 is 15 residues long. The ends were cut back, 10 bases at V and 3 bases at J, with 18 bases in the middle. DNA of the CDR3: TGTGCCATCCAAAGAGGTGTTGCACCTAATGAAAAACTGTTTTTT. As protein: CAIQRGVAPNEKLFF.

This clonotype showed up just a few times. The rearrangement uses TRBV20-1 and TRBJ1-1; D not certain. The CDR3 runs 12 residues. V was trimmed by 5 bases and J by 1 base, leaving 8 bases between them. The germline gives CDR1 DFQATT, CDR2 SNEGSKA (reference sequence). The CDR3 nucleotides are TGCAGTGCTCCATTGGCGAACACTGAAGCTTTCTTT. It specifies CSAPLANTEAFF.

The genes are TRBV5-4 and TRBJ1-2; possibly TRBD1 for D (6 bases). CDR3 length: 14 amino acids. Trimming took 0 bases from V and 8 from J, leaving 14 bases between them. From germline, CDR1 is SGHNT and CDR2 YYREEE (reference sequence). This chain's CDR3 is CASSLERGYQGYTF. The CDR3 DNA reads as TGTGCCAGCAGCTTGGAAAGGGGGTATCAGGGCTACACCTTC.

The chain employs TRBV7-3 and TRBJ2-2; a possible D gene is TRBD1 (6 bases). Germline V gene sequence: CDR1 SGHTA, CDR2 FQGTGA. Trimming took 1 base from V and 1 from J, leaving 10 bases between them. The length of the CDR3 is 16 residues. This CDR3 is CASSLKGHENTGELFF. The DNA for the CDR3 is TGTGCCAGCAGCTTAAAGGGACACGAGAACACCGGGGAGCTGTTTTTT. The variable domain in full, completed from reference TRBV7-3 and TRBJ2-2, reads GAGVSQTPSNKVTEKGKYVELRCDPISGHTALYWYRQSLGQGPEFLIYFQGTGAADDSGLPNDRFFAVRPEGSVSTLKIQRTERGDSAVYLCASSLKGHENTGELFFGEGSRLTVL.

This clonotype occurred a few times. This chain links TRBV6-1 with TRBJ2-2, with 11 bases that match TRBD1. Looked up from germline, CDR1 is MNHNS and CDR2 is SASEGT. The CDR3 is made up of 14 amino acids. Trimming took 6 bases from V and 5 from J; bases not matched to a gene: 2. CDR3 residues: CASRGQGATGELFF. The CDR3 region has the DNA TGTGCCAGCAGAGGACAGGGGGCGACCGGGGAGCTGTTTTTT.

This clonotype turned up a few times. V is TRBV19 and J is TRBJ1-2; 7 bases agree with TRBD1. The trim removed 8 bases at V and 4 bases at J, leaving 13 bases unmatched. The CDR3 spans 15 residues. CDR1 and CDR2 (germline): LNHDA, SQIVND (reference sequence). The CDR3 region is CASGEPGQLTYGYTF. The CDR3 coding sequence is TGTGCCAGTGGGGAACCGGGACAGCTAACCTATGGCTACACCTTC.

Only a few counts were recorded for this clonotype. The V gene is TRBV2, the J gene TRBJ1-5; D uncertain. This CDR3 spans 13 amino acids. The V end lost 6 bases, the J end lost 6 bases, and 12 bases lay between the germline ends. Germline lookup yields CDR1 SNHLY and CDR2 FYNNEI. Written as DNA, the CDR3 is TGTGCCAGCAGCCCCTCGGTTCTTCAGCCCCAGCATTTT. Amino acids: CASSPSVLQPQHF.

This clonotype was picked up many times. The rearrangement uses TRBV12-3 or TRBV12-4 and TRBJ2-2; possible D gene TRBD2, 6 bases. With 9 bases removed from V and 0 bases from J, the gap between germline ends came to 11 bases. This CDR3 is built from 14 residues. Written as DNA, the CDR3 is TGTGCCAGTTCCGGGACTGCGAACACCGGGGAGCTGTTTTTT. It specifies CASSGTANTGELFF.

The chain recombines TRBV28 with TRBJ1-4; D uncertain. CDR1 is MDHEN and CDR2 is SYDVKM in the germline V gene. Trimming removed 7 bases from V and 8 bases from J, with 14 bases in between. The length of the CDR3 is 13 residues. The CDR3 spells CASNGILVEKLFF. CDR3 coding DNA: TGTGCCAGCAACGGGATATTGGTCGAAAAACTGTTTTTT.

This clonotype was seen more than once but under ten times. The chain links TRBV11-3 to TRBJ2-2; tentative D call: TRBD2 (6 bases). The CDR3 totals 15 residues. V lost 3 bases and J 2 bases, leaving 10 bases between the germline ends. In germline, CDR1 is SGHNT, CDR2 YENEEA. CDR3 amino acids: CASSFGGSNTGELFF. The CDR3 DNA is TGTGCCAGCAGCTTTGGGGGGAGTAACACCGGGGAGCTGTTTTTT. Filled out from reference TRBV11-3 and TRBJ2-2, the complete variable domain reads EAGVVQSPRYKIIEKKQPVAFWCNPISGHNTLYWYLQNLGQGPELLIRYENEEAVDDSQLPKDRFSAERLKGVDSTLKIQPAELGDSAVYLCASSFGGSNTGELFFGEGSRLTVL.

The chain has TRBV6-2 or TRBV6-3 and TRBJ2-4, with no clear D. The CDR3 extends over 12 amino acids. Germline CDR1 MNHEY, CDR2 SVGEGT. The ends were cut back, 5 bases at V and 8 bases at J, with 10 bases in the middle. DNA for the CDR3: TGTGCCAGCAGTGCAAGTGGGGACATTCAGTACTTC. Its translation is CASSASGDIQYF.

Only a few counts were recorded for this clonotype. J is TRBJ2-7 and V is TRBV6-1; 9 bases match TRBD2. CDR1 and CDR2 from the germline V gene are MNHNS and SASEGT. J was trimmed by 6 bases and V by 5 bases; bases with no gene match: 20. This CDR3 contains 18 residues. The CDR3 loop is CASSRLGQPGLAIGEQYF. CDR3 sequence (DNA): TGTGCCAGCAGTCGCCTGGGACAACCGGGACTAGCTATCGGCGAGCAGTACTTC.

This clonotype was recorded a few times. The chain combines TRBV2 with TRBJ1-6, with no clear D. The CDR3 consists of 14 residues. Trimming shortened V by 4 bases and J by 14 bases, and 18 bases separated the two germline ends. Germline values: CDR1 SNHLY, CDR2 FYNNEI. In DNA, the CDR3 is TGTGCCAGCAGTGCCGGACCGGCTAAGAAGGCCCTCCACTTT. Translated: CASSAGPAKKALHF.